The source of this T cell receptor beta chain is a study of blood T cell repertoires in COVID-19. Overall study context: Sites across the United States, Italy and Spain contributed samples from acute and convalescent COVID-19. The cDNA or gDNA used as material had been derived from T cells, B-cell-depleted T cells, or PBMCs.

As handled by the study authors: Estimation of nucleated cell counts was performed using reference gene primer amplification. TCRdb's table, derived via immunoSEQ multiplex PCR, lists solely in-frame clones and lacks some. Clone size and the V and J calls come from that table; the DNA yielded D and trimming. The repertoire holds fewer than 400,000 clones, over 90% seen once, with roughly 3.9% in the top ten. Each participant's cohort was designated according to participant-reported clinical history. Trimming removed 4 bases at V and 7 bases at J, with 11 bases between. The CDR3 has 13 residues. Per the germline V gene, CDR1 is SGHRS and CDR2 is YFSETQ.

The sample comprised PBMCs or T cells enriched from blood (not recorded which). V gene TRBV5-1 combines with J gene TRBJ1-4; D is uncertain. This receptor was taken from a woman under 40 who had been exposed to COVID-19. CDR3 DNA sequence: TGCGCCAGCAGCCTAACCCGTTTTGAAAAACTGTTTTTT. It encodes CASSLTRFEKLFF.